This is a list of T cell receptor beta chains from one sample in a study of Tregs in tolerant kidney transplant recipients. Produced via immunoSEQ multiplex PCR; TCRdb's table is partial and in-frame only. The sample has about 69,000 clones, roughly nine tenths seen once. The specimen was CD4+ T cells from blood, collected before the transplant. Receptors originate from a human donor who received a combined kidney and bone marrow transplant. Each CDR3 is given with its conserved first and last residue. A D gene is named only where the DNA matches it firmly. Some rows mark clone size as missing; the rest say once, few, many or name a class of expanded clone.

>.|TRBV9|TRBJ2-7|few
CASSVDGVSSYEQYF
TGTGCCAGCAGCGTAGACGGGGTTAGCTCCTACGAGCAGTACTTC
>.|TRBV28|TRBJ1-1|.
CASSWQDTEAFF
TGTGCCAGCAGTTGGCAAGACACTGAAGCTTTCTTT
>TRBD2|TRBV7-3|TRBJ2-1|.
CASSLARLAGGPGYNEQFF
TGTGCCAGCAGCTTAGCCCGACTAGCGGGAGGGCCGGGGTACAATGAGCAGTTCTTC
>.|TRBV6-5|TRBJ2-1|few
CASSYTRGKWQFF
TGTGCCAGCAGTTACACGCGGGGAAAATGGCAGTTCTTC
>.|TRBV27|TRBJ1-5|.
CASSPRRGLPDIIGQPQHF
TGTGCCAGCAGCCCCCGTAGAGGGCTACCTGATATAATAGGTCAGCCCCAGCATTTT
>.|TRBV2|TRBJ1-1|.
CASSGAIQAFF
TGTGCCAGCAGTGGGGCCATACAAGCTTTCTTT
>.|TRBV29-1|TRBJ1-2|.
CSVRSYGYTF
TGCAGCGTACGGTCCTATGGCTACACCTTC
>TRBD1|TRBV7-3|TRBJ1-2|.
CASSLRAGGGYGYTF
TGTGCCAGCAGCTTACGGGCAGGGGGCGGCTATGGCTACACCTTC
>TRBD1|TRBV19|TRBJ1-5|.
CASTPWGTGGNQPQHF
TGTGCCAGTACTCCTTGGGGGACAGGGGGCAATCAGCCCCAGCATTTT
>.|TRBV15|TRBJ1-3|.
CATSRDLGGSGNTIYF
TGTGCCACCAGCAGAGATCTGGGGGGCTCTGGAAACACCATATATTTT
>TRBD2|TRBV27|TRBJ2-1|.
CASNTPGRGENEQFF
TGTGCCAGCAACACACCGGGCCGGGGGGAGAATGAGCAGTTCTTC
>TRBD1|TRBV18|TRBJ1-3|.
CASSPDRAGNTIYF
TGTGCCAGCTCACCTGACAGGGCTGGAAACACCATATATTTT
>.|TRBV28|TRBJ1-2|few
CASSLSAWGYTF
TGTGCCAGCAGTTTAAGTGCGTGGGGCTACACCTTC
>.|TRBV28|TRBJ1-4|once
CASSLAGAGENEKLFF
TGTGCCAGCAGTTTAGCAGGGGCGGGGGAAAATGAAAAACTGTTTTTT
>TRBD1|TRBV28|TRBJ2-7|.
CASSSDRERDEQYF
TGTGCCAGCAGTTCTGACAGGGAACGGGACGAGCAGTACTTC
>.|TRBV28|TRBJ1-1|.
CASSLLGGTEAFF
TGTGCCAGCAGTTTACTGGGGGGAACTGAAGCTTTCTTT
>TRBD1|TRBV7-2|TRBJ1-4|.
CASSPQGQFLTEKLFF
TGTGCCAGCAGCCCGCAGGGACAGTTTTTAACCGAAAAACTGTTTTTT
>.|TRBV11-2|TRBJ1-1|.
CASRGTEAFF
TGTGCCAGCAGGGGCACAGAAGCTTTCTTT
>.|TRBV27|TRBJ2-3|once
CASRLRGTDTQYF
TGTGCCAGCAGGCTGAGGGGCACAGATACGCAGTATTTT
>.|TRBV6-6|TRBJ1-5|once
CASTPQGFGQPQHF
TGTGCCAGCACGCCCCAGGGGTTCGGGCAGCCCCAGCATTTT
>TRBD1|TRBV28|TRBJ2-7|.
CASSSGQGAEQYF
TGTGCCAGCAGCTCCGGACAGGGGGCTGAGCAGTACTTC
>TRBD1|TRBV7-9|TRBJ1-1|.
CASSDQGENTEAFF
TGTGCCAGCAGCGATCAGGGGGAGAACACTGAAGCTTTCTTT
>.|TRBV11-2|TRBJ2-3|.
CASLRVSATDTQYF
TGTGCCAGCCTCCGGGTTTCCGCTACAGATACGCAGTATTTT
>.|TRBV5-6|TRBJ1-2|.
CASSLAGYGYTF
TGTGCCAGCAGCCTGGCAGGCTATGGCTACACCTTC
>TRBD1|TRBV11-2|TRBJ1-2|.
CASSLEGQGGGYTF
TGTGCCAGCAGCTTAGAGGGACAGGGAGGTGGCTACACCTTC
>.|TRBV11-2|TRBJ1-1|few
CASSQAGGLNTEAFF
TGTGCCAGCAGCCAGGCGGGGGGATTGAACACTGAAGCTTTCTTT
>TRBD1|TRBV10-3|TRBJ1-1|once
CAISGGQALGTEAFF
TGTGCCATCAGTGGAGGACAGGCCCTCGGGACTGAAGCTTTCTTT
>.|TRBV18|TRBJ1-1|.
CASLYEGITEAFF
TGTGCCAGCTTATATGAGGGTATCACTGAAGCTTTCTTT
>TRBD2|TRBV27|TRBJ2-3|.
CASSLMGLAGTDTQYF
TGTGCCAGCAGTTTAATGGGACTAGCGGGGACAGATACGCAGTATTTT
>.|TRBV5-1|TRBJ2-1|few
CASSWSGSYNEQFF
TGCGCCAGCAGCTGGTCAGGGTCCTACAATGAGCAGTTCTTC
>.|TRBV7-2|TRBJ2-7|.
CASRERGGTMAEQYF
TGTGCCAGCAGAGAACGAGGAGGGACGATGGCCGAGCAGTACTTC
>TRBD1|TRBV5-1|TRBJ1-4|.
CASSSGQGNEKLFF
TGCGCCAGCAGCTCTGGACAGGGTAATGAAAAACTGTTTTTT
>.|TRBV27|TRBJ2-1|once
CASRNWGLPYNEQFF
TGTGCCAGCAGGAATTGGGGACTCCCCTACAATGAGCAGTTCTTC
>TRBD2|TRBV28|TRBJ2-7|.
CASSGEASGSRGHEQYF
TGTGCCAGCTCCGGTGAGGCTAGCGGGTCCCGAGGGCACGAGCAGTACTTC
>.|TRBV19|TRBJ2-1|.
CASSSPGRGASNNEQFF
TGTGCCAGTAGTAGTCCTGGTCGCGGAGCTAGCAACAATGAGCAGTTCTTC
>.|TRBV28|TRBJ1-1|.
CASRGSTANTEAFF
TGTGCCAGCAGGGGTTCAACAGCGAACACTGAAGCTTTCTTT
>TRBD1|TRBV18|TRBJ1-5|.
CASSSGSGQTNQPQHF
TGTGCCAGCTCATCGGGCTCGGGACAGACCAATCAGCCCCAGCATTTT
>TRBD2|TRBV6-6|TRBJ2-2|.
CASRSGTVNTGELFF
TGTGCCAGCAGGAGCGGGACTGTTAACACCGGGGAGCTGTTTTTT
>.|TRBV27|TRBJ2-1|.
CASSSGQLDNEQFF
TGTGCCAGCAGTTCTGGACAGTTGGACAATGAGCAGTTCTTC
>.|TRBV6-1|TRBJ2-7|once
CASSELFGSSYEQYF
TGTGCCAGCAGTGAACTATTCGGTAGCTCCTACGAGCAGTACTTC